One sample yielded the 4 T cell receptor beta chains listed below, sequenced in a study of OX40 agonist ivuxolimab in advanced cancers. Sequenced by immunoSEQ multiplex PCR; TCRdb stores in-frame clones only, minus some. Counted here are 130,000 or so clones, 90% to 95% occurring once; the ten biggest clones make up approximately 1%. The sequencing used CD4+ or CD8+ T cells sorted from blood, collected in a trial of the OX40 agonist ivuxolimab. The receptors derive from an adult with an advanced solid tumor such as melanoma, head and neck, liver or kidney cancer.

The rearrangement joins TRBV4-2 to TRBJ2-7, with TRBD2 matching over 11 bases. This CDR3 spans 17 amino acids. Germline-derived CDR1 and CDR2 are LGHNA and YNFKEQ. After removal of 5 bases from V and 6 bases from J, the junction contained 15 bases not matched to a gene. The CDR3 nucleotides are TGTGCCAGCAGCTTGGGAGGCTTAGCGGGAGGGCCTAGCGAGCAGTACTTC. Translating gives CASSLGGLAGGPSEQYF.

The chain employs TRBV5-5 and TRBJ2-5; D gene unclear. In germline, CDR1 is SGHKS, CDR2 YYEKEE (reference sequence). V gave up 4 bases and J gave up 5 bases, with 12 bases separating them. This CDR3 is built from 13 residues. This CDR3 reads CASSPPMGETQYF. In nucleotides, the CDR3 is TGTGCCAGCAGCCCCCCGATGGGGGAGACCCAGTACTTC. Using reference TRBV5-5 and TRBJ2-5 for the parts outside the CDR3, the full variable domain is DAGVTQSPTHLIKTRGQQVTLRCSPISGHKSVSWYQQVLGQGPQFIFQYYEKEERGRGNFPDRFSARQFPNYSSELNVNALLLGDSALYLCASSPPMGETQYFGPGTRLLVL.

This chain links TRBV5-4 with TRBJ1-1, with 8 bases matching TRBD1. Germline V gene sequence: CDR1 SGHNT, CDR2 YYREEE (reference sequence). Losses at the gene ends were 3 bases for V and 0 bases for J; bases not matched to a gene: 10. The CDR3 loop spans 17 amino acids. The CDR3, as DNA: TGTGCCAGCAGCTCGGGGACAGGCGTCCCGATGAACACTGAAGCTTTCTTT. This gives the protein CASSSGTGVPMNTEAFF.

The chain carries TRBV10-3 and TRBJ2-7, with 14 bases that match TRBD2. Germline V lookup: CDR1 ENHRY, CDR2 SYGVKD. CDR3 length: 15 residues. V lost 5 bases to trimming and J lost 6 bases; unmatched junction nucleotides: 6. The DNA of the CDR3 is TGTGCCATCAGTTCGACTAGCGGGGGGGCCGGCGAGCAGTACTTC. Protein: CAISSTSGGAGEQYF.